A selection of T cell receptor beta chains follows, all from one sample in a study of cytomegalovirus exposure and HLA in healthy donors. This table comes from immunoSEQ multiplex PCR, and its TCRdb copy is limited to in-frame clones, with some not included. The table lists fewer than 200,000 clones, roughly 91% of them singletons. The sequenced material came from PBMCs. The receptors derive from a woman aged 18-29 years in good health and CMV-seropositive. CDR3s include the opening cysteine and the closing phenylalanine or tryptophan. Only some rows state a clone size, as once, few, many or a class for expanded clones.

CDR3	size	V	J
CASTLWAGGSGELFF	NA	TRBV5-4	TRBJ2-2
CASSLNSGLAYEQYF	once	TRBV7-3	TRBJ2-7
CAISESTGGYTF	NA	TRBV10-3	TRBJ1-2
CASSLGLAGGYEQYF	once	TRBV5-6	TRBJ2-7
CASSLMGLAGGGETQYF	NA	TRBV5-1	TRBJ2-5
CASQEEYEQYF	NA	TRBV6-6	TRBJ2-7
CAWTPGGRDTGELFF	few	TRBV30	TRBJ2-2
CASSESGGVHEQYF	NA	TRBV10-1	TRBJ2-7
CASSERGGVGYGYTF	NA	TRBV28	TRBJ1-2
CASSPEGQGAAYEQYF	NA	TRBV18	TRBJ2-7
CASSEPVDLGDQPQHF	NA	TRBV6-1	TRBJ1-5
CASSQDREGVQPQHF	few	TRBV4-2	TRBJ1-5
CASSLNRGQETQYF	NA	TRBV5-4	TRBJ2-5
CASMRDRGTTEAFF	NA	TRBV19	TRBJ1-1
CASSYSGGGNQPQHF	NA	TRBV6-5	TRBJ1-5
CASSFVAGAGLTDTQYF	NA	TRBV7-8	TRBJ2-3
CASSLARGNEQFF	NA	TRBV5-4	TRBJ2-1
CSAGQGVYGYTF	few	TRBV29-1	TRBJ1-2
CASSVRGTEYSYGYTF	NA	TRBV9	TRBJ1-2
CASTRVGQPWDEAFF	NA	TRBV6-5	TRBJ1-1
CASSFSSGRAFTLTEQFF	NA	TRBV27	TRBJ2-1
CASSRGAAQETQYF	NA	TRBV7-9	TRBJ2-5
CASSSHGQGSDTGELFF	NA	TRBV13	TRBJ2-2
CASSVGLAGNNEQFF	NA	TRBV9	TRBJ2-1
CASRDRPIAYNEQFF	NA	TRBV2	TRBJ2-1
CASRNTPTGAYQPQHF	NA	TRBV2	TRBJ1-5
CASGTGTSVYNEQFF	NA	TRBV7-9	TRBJ2-1
CASSGTGGKNIQYF	NA	TRBV25-1	TRBJ2-4
CASSSRDTLWDEQYF	NA	TRBV5-1	TRBJ2-7
CASSVASGAYNEQFF	NA	TRBV6-1	TRBJ2-1
CASSLAPGLAGVGSTDTQYF	NA	TRBV7-2	TRBJ2-3
CATSNKLAGPKTHDEQFF	NA	TRBV15	TRBJ2-1
CASSLAGRGETQYF	once	TRBV14	TRBJ2-5
CAWSVRSRLHSYEQYF	NA	TRBV30	TRBJ2-7
CASSFYGLGGGTDTQYF	NA	TRBV27	TRBJ2-3